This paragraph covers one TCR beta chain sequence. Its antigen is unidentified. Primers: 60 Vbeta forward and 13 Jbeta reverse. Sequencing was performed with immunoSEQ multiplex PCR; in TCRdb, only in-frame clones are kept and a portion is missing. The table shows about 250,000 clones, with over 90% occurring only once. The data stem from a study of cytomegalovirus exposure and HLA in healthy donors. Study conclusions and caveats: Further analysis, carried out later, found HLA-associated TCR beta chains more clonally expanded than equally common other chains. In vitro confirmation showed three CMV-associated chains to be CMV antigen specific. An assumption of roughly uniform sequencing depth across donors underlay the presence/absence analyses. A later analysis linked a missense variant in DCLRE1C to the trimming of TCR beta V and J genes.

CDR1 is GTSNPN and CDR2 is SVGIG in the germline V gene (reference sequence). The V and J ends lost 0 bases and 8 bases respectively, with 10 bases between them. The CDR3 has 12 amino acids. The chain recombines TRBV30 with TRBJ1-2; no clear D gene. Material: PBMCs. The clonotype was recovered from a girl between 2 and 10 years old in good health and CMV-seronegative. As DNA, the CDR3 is TGTGCCTGGAGTGTACTGGGGAGCGGCTACACCTTC. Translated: CAWSVLGSGYTF.